This TCR beta chain was obtained from a study of cytomegalovirus exposure and HLA in healthy donors. Study results and caveats: Immune exposure information comprised only CMV serostatus. The study labeled fewer than 200 TCR beta chains cytomegalovirus-associated.

The CDR3 extends over 17 amino acids. With V trimmed by 0 bases and J by 6 bases, 8 bases remained unmatched. This PCR relied on a set of 60 Vbeta primers and 13 Jbeta primers. TCRdb keeps only in-frame clones here, not all; method: immunoSEQ multiplex PCR. The sample lists over 85,000 clones, around 64% occurring once. This clone has a handful of counts. Its antigen is still unknown. The clonotype comes from a young man in good health and CMV-seronegative. V and J are TRBV23-1 and TRBJ1-5; TRBD1 agrees at 10 bases. TRBV23-1 is identified as an open reading frame with a role that is uncertain. The sample was PBMCs. DNA for the CDR3: TGCGCCAGCAGTCAATCGAGAGGGGACAGGGGAGGTCAGCCCCAGCATTTT. As protein: CASSQSRGDRGGQPQHF.